This passage covers 20 T cell receptor beta chains from one sample sequenced in a study of T-cell reconstitution after alpha-beta-depleted transplantation in children. During its preparation, the TCRbeta library received unique molecular identifiers. A single record per CDR3 protein comes from TCRdb applying MiXCR to the PCR reads. Of just under 250,000 distinct CDR3 sequences in the sample, over 20% were seen once. The starting material was PBMCs, obtained before TCRalphabeta/CD19-depleted stem cell transplant. The origin of the receptors is a girl under 10 years old with Fanconi anemia, due to receive a stem cell transplant.

The chain employs TRBV5-1 and TRBJ2-3; D remains ambiguous. In germline, CDR1 is SGHRS, CDR2 YFSETQ. The CDR3 spans 13 residues. V lost 2 bases and J 4 bases, leaving 8 bases between the germline ends. The DNA of the CDR3 is TGCGCCAGCAGCTTCGGGTCCGCAGATACGCAGTATTTT. This translates into CASSFGSADTQYF.

This clonotype occurred many times. The J gene is TRBJ2-6, the V gene TRBV29-1, with D unresolved. The CDR3 covers 15 residues. CDR1 is SQVTM, CDR2 ANQGSEA, per germline. V was trimmed by 5 bases and J by 0 bases, leaving 11 bases between them. The CDR3 spells CSVLGMDSGANVLTF. As DNA, the CDR3 is TGCAGCGTTTTGGGGATGGACTCTGGGGCCAACGTCCTGACTTTC.

This clonotype was found a few times. This sequence joins TRBV29-1 and TRBJ2-1, with D possibly being TRBD1 (5 bases). V dropped 3 bases and J dropped 3 bases, with 18 bases sitting between them. In germline, CDR1 is SQVTM, CDR2 ANQGSEA. This CDR3 is 16 amino acids long. The CDR3 region has the DNA TGCAGCGTTGATTCAGGGTCACGCCGTAGCTACAATGAGCAGTTCTTC. Its protein product is CSVDSGSRRSYNEQFF.

The J gene is TRBJ2-3, the V gene TRBV3-1; no reliable D call. From germline, CDR1 is LGHDT and CDR2 YNNKEL (reference sequence). Trimming removed 0 bases from V and 6 bases from J, with 16 bases in between. The CDR3 runs to 16 residues. The CDR3: CASSQDFTELGDTQYF. CDR3 DNA: TGTGCCAGCAGCCAAGATTTTACAGAACTGGGGGATACGCAGTATTTT.

This clonotype has a handful of counts. This chain links TRBV7-3 with TRBJ2-6; no clear D gene. Trimming removed 2 bases from V and 0 bases from J, with 17 bases in between. CDR1 and CDR2 from the germline V gene are SGHTA and FQGTGA. This CDR3 is built from 19 residues. The CDR3 DNA sequence: TGTGCCAGCAGCTTAGTTCCGCGGTTCGGCAACTCTGGGGCCAACGTCCTGACTTTC. Amino acids: CASSLVPRFGNSGANVLTF.

The rearrangement uses TRBV19 and TRBJ2-3; 8 nucleotides match TRBD2. This CDR3 has 15 residues. Germline V lookup: CDR1 LNHDA, CDR2 SQIVND (reference sequence). The ends lost 5 bases at V and 2 bases at J; junction bases unmatched: 6. The CDR3 loop is CASSSLAGLTDTQYF. The DNA for the CDR3 is TGTGCCAGTAGTTCCTTAGCGGGACTCACAGATACGCAGTATTTT.

This chain joins TRBV20-1 and TRBJ2-7; no clear D gene. Per the germline V gene, CDR1 is DFQATT and CDR2 is SNEGSKA (reference sequence). Trimming pared 4 bases from V and 6 bases from J, leaving 4 bases between. The CDR3 runs to 9 residues. CDR3 bases: TGCAGTGCTAACGGCGAGCAGTACTTC. Translated: CSANGEQYF.

In this sample, this clonotype turned up many times. This chain uses TRBV29-1 with TRBJ2-1; perhaps TRBD2 as D (6 bases). The germline V gene encodes CDR1 SQVTM and CDR2 ANQGSEA. CDR3 size: 11 residues. V lost 4 bases and J 9 bases, leaving 10 bases between the germline ends. The CDR3 loop is CSVGTGVEQFF. The CDR3 coding sequence is TGCAGCGTTGGGACGGGGGTTGAGCAGTTCTTC.

This clonotype was counted ten times or more. The chain recombines TRBV29-1 with TRBJ2-1, with D perhaps matching TRBD1 or TRBD2 (5 bases each). V lost 3 bases and J lost 4, with 10 bases in between. This CDR3 is built from 13 residues. CDR1 SQVTM and CDR2 ANQGSEA come from the germline V gene. CDR3 sequence reads: CSVDGTGYNEQFF. CDR3 bases: TGCAGCGTTGATGGGACGGGTTACAATGAGCAGTTCTTC.

This clonotype was recorded only once. This chain's CDR3 is CASSVAGDTGELFF. The CDR3 coding sequence is TGTGCCAGCAGCGTAGCGGGGGACACCGGGGAGCTGTTTTTT. The chain joins TRBV9 to TRBJ2-2, with TRBD2 as a possible D gene (6 bases). Germline-derived CDR1 and CDR2 are SGDLS and YYNGEE. Trimming pared 0 bases from V and 3 bases from J, leaving 6 bases between. The CDR3 runs 14 residues.

This clonotype showed up many times. The V gene is TRBV10-3, the J gene TRBJ1-1; D gene ambiguous. From germline, CDR1 is ENHRY and CDR2 SYGVKD. Trimming took 6 bases from V and 0 from J, leaving 8 bases between them. The CDR3 has 13 residues. CDR3 sequence reads: CAISRQVNTEAFF. The CDR3 nucleotides are TGTGCCATCAGCCGCCAGGTGAACACTGAAGCTTTCTTT.

This clonotype has a count of ten or more. The chain has TRBV29-1 and TRBJ2-1, with TRBD2 matching over 8 bases. This CDR3 region has 14 residues. The ends lost 4 bases at V and 6 bases at J; junction bases unmatched: 8. Looked up from germline, CDR1 is SQVTM and CDR2 is ANQGSEA. The DNA for the CDR3 is TGCAGCGTTGGACTAGCGTGGGTTGGCAATGAGCAGTTCTTC. Translation: CSVGLAWVGNEQFF.

This clonotype showed up many times. The chain carries TRBV5-5 and TRBJ2-1, with 7 bases lining up with TRBD2. The CDR3 has 16 amino acids. V shed 0 bases, J shed 4 bases, and the junction held 7 bases outside the gene matches. Germline-derived CDR1 and CDR2 are SGHKS and YYEKEE (reference sequence). The CDR3 spells CASSLALAELYNEQFF. CDR3 nucleotides: TGTGCCAGCAGCTTGGCCCTAGCGGAGTTGTACAATGAGCAGTTCTTC.

The rearrangement joins TRBV24-1 to TRBJ1-5, with 8 positions matching TRBD1. The V segment lost 9 bases and the J segment 2 bases; nucleotides outside the gene matches: 5. This CDR3 region has 14 residues. Per germline, CDR1 KGHDR and CDR2 SFDVKD. CDR3 DNA sequence: TGTGCCACCGGACAGGGATCGGGCAATCAGCCCCAGCATTTT. Translation gives CATGQGSGNQPQHF.

V gene TRBV10-3 combines with J gene TRBJ2-3; D ambiguous. The CDR3 spans 14 residues. V lost 7 bases, J lost 2 bases, and 13 bases lay in between. The germline CDR1 and CDR2 sequences are ENHRY and SYGVKD. DNA of the CDR3: TGTGCCATCAAGAAGGGAATTTCCACAGATACGCAGTATTTT. Translated: CAIKKGISTDTQYF.

This chain uses TRBV3-1 with TRBJ2-3; 9 bases align to TRBD1. The V gene's germline CDR1 is LGHDT and CDR2 YNNKEL (reference sequence). The CDR3 spans 15 residues. V trimming: 1 base; J trimming: 6 bases; junction bases outside the gene matches: 5. The DNA of the CDR3 is TGTGCCAGCAGCCAAGGGGACAGGGTAGGGGATACGCAGTATTTT. Translation: CASSQGDRVGDTQYF.

V and J are TRBV15 and TRBJ2-7, with TRBD2 matching 7 bases. The CDR3 runs to 17 residues. The ends lost 1 base at V and 6 bases at J; junction bases unmatched: 15. Germline CDR1 reads LNHNV; CDR2 reads YYDKDF (reference sequence). CDR3 amino acids: CATSRGRSGGSWIEQYF. The CDR3 DNA sequence: TGTGCCACCAGCAGAGGCCGGTCTGGCGGGAGTTGGATCGAGCAGTACTTC.

This clonotype has a count of ten or more. V gene TRBV20-1 combines with J gene TRBJ1-5; possibly TRBD1 for D (6 bases). Between the trimmed V and J ends, which lost 6 bases and 4 bases, there was a span of 10 bases. Germline CDR1 reads DFQATT; CDR2 reads SNEGSKA (reference sequence). The CDR3 is made up of 12 amino acids. Written as DNA, the CDR3 is TGCAGTGCCGAGGGGGGGAATCAGCCCCAGCATTTT. The encoded protein is CSAEGGNQPQHF.

The table lists this clonotype with many counts. The chain couples TRBV12-3 or TRBV12-4 to TRBJ2-1; 7 bases are a match to TRBD2. V lost 3 bases, J lost 7 bases, and 12 bases stayed unmatched. This CDR3 spans 16 amino acids. In DNA, the CDR3 is TGTGCCAGCAGTTTTAAGGCGGGAGCACCGGGGAATGAGCAGTTCTTC. As protein: CASSFKAGAPGNEQFF.

Ten or more counts support this clonotype. This chain joins TRBV9 and TRBJ2-7, with D perhaps given as TRBD1 or TRBD2 (6 bases each). Germline CDR1 is SGDLS and CDR2 is YYNGEE. The ends were cut back, 3 bases at V and 4 bases at J, with 11 bases in the middle. The CDR3 totals 13 residues. The CDR3 DNA reads as TGTGCCAGCAGCGGGGGGGCGCGGTACGAGCAGTACTTC. Its protein product is CASSGGARYEQYF.